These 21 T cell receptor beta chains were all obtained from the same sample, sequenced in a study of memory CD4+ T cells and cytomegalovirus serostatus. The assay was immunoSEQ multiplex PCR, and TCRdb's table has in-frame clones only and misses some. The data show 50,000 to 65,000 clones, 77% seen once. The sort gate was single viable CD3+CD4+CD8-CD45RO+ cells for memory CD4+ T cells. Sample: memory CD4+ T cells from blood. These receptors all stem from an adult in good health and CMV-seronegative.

CDR3 sequence (DNA): TGTGCCAGCAAAGGGTCCTCCTCTGGGGCCAACGTCCTGACTTTC. This sequence encodes CASKGSSSGANVLTF. The J gene is TRBJ2-6, the V gene TRBV2; D remains unclear. Germline V gene lookup returns CDR1 SNHLY and CDR2 FYNNEI. This CDR3 is built from 15 residues. Trimming pared 7 bases from V and 0 bases from J, leaving 10 bases between.

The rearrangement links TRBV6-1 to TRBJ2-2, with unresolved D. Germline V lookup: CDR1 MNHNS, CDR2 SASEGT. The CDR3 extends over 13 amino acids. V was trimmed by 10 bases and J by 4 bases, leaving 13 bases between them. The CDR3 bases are TGTGCCACCATTAGTCCAATCACCGGGGAGCTGTTTTTT. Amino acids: CATISPITGELFF.

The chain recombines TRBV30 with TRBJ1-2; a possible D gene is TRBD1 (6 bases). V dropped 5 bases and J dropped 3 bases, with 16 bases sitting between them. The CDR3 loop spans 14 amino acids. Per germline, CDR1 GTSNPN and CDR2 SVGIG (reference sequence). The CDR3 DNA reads TGTGCCTGGGGGAGACAGGAGTCCCACTATGGCTACACCTTC. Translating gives CAWGRQESHYGYTF.

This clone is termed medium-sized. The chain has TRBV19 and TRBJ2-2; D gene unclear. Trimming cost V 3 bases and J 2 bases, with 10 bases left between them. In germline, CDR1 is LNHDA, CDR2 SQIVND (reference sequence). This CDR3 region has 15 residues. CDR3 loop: CASSIVNHNTGELFF. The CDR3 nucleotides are TGTGCCAGTAGTATCGTAAACCATAACACCGGGGAGCTGTTTTTT.

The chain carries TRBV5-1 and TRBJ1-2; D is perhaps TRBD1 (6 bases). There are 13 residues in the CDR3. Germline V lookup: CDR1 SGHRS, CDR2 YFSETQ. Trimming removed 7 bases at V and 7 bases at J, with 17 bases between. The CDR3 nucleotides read TGCGCCAGCTGGGAAGGGGGTTTTGGTGGCTACACCTTC. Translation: CASWEGGFGGYTF.

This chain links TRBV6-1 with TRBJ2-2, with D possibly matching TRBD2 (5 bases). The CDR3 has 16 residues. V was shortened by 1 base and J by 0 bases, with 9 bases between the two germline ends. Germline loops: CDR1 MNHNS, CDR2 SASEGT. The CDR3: CASSEGGFANTGELFF. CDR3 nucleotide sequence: TGTGCCAGCAGTGAAGGCGGGTTTGCGAACACCGGGGAGCTGTTTTTT.

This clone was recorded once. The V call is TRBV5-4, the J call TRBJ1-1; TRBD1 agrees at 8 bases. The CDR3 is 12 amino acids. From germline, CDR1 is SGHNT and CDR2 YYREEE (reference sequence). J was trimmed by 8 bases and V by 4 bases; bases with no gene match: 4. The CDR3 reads CASSHRDREAFF. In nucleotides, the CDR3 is TGTGCCAGCAGCCACCGGGACAGGGAAGCTTTCTTT.

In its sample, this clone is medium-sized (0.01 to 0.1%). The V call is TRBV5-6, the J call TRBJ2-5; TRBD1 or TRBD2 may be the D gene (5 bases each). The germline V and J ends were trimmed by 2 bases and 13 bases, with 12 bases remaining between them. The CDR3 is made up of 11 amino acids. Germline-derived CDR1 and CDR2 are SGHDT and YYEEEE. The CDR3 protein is CASSFQGPPYF. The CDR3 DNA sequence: TGTGCCAGCAGCTTTCAGGGACCCCCGTACTTC.

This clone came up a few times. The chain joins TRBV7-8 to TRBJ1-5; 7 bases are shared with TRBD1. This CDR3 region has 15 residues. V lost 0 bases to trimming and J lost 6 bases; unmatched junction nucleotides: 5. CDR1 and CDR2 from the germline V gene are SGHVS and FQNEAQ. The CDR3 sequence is CASSLAWTGGQPQHF. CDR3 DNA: TGTGCCAGCAGCTTAGCCTGGACAGGTGGTCAGCCCCAGCATTTT.

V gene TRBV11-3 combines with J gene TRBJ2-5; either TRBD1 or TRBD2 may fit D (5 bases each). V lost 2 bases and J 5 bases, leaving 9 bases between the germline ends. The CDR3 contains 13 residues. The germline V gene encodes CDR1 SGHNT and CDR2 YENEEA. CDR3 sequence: CASSLRGAETQYF. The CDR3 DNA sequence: TGTGCCAGCAGCTTAAGAGGGGCGGAGACCCAGTACTTC. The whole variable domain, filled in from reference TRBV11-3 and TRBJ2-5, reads EAGVVQSPRYKIIEKKQPVAFWCNPISGHNTLYWYLQNLGQGPELLIRYENEEAVDDSQLPKDRFSAERLKGVDSTLKIQPAELGDSAVYLCASSLRGAETQYFGPGTRLLVL.

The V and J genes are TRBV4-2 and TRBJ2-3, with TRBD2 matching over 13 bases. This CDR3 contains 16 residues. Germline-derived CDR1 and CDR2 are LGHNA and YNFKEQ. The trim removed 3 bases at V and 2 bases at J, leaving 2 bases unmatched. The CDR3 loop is CASSHTSGRDTDTQYF. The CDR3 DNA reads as TGTGCCAGCAGCCATACTAGCGGGAGGGACACAGATACGCAGTATTTT.

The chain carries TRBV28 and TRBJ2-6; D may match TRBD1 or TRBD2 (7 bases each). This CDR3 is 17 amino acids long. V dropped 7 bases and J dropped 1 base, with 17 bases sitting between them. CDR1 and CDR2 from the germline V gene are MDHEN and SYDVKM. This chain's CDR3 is CASTEVRGGSGANVLTF. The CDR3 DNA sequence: TGTGCCAGCACCGAGGTCAGGGGGGGTTCTGGGGCCAACGTCCTGACTTTC. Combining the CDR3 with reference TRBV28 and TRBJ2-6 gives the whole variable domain DVKVTQSSRYLVKRTGEKVFLECVQDMDHENMFWYRQDPGLGLRLIYFSYDVKMKEKGDIPEGYSVSREKKERFSLILESASTNQTSMYLCASTEVRGGSGANVLTFGAGSRLTVL.

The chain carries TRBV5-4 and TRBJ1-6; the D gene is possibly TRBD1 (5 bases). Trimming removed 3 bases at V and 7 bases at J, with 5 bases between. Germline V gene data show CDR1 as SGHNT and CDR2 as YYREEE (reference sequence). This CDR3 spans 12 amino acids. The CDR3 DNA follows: TGTGCCAGCAGCTGGGACAATTCACCCCTCCACTTT. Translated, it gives CASSWDNSPLHF.

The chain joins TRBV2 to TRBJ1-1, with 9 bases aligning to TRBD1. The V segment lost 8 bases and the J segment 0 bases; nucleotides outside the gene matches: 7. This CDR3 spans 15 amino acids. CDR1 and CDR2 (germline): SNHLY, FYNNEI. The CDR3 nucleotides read TGTGCCAGCGGACAGGGGAGGACCTTGAACACTGAAGCTTTCTTT. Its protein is CASGQGRTLNTEAFF.

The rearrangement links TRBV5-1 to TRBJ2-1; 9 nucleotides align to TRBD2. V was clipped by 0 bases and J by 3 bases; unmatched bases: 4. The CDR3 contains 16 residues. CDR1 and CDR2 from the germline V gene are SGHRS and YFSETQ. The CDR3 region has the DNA TGCGCCAGCAGCTTGGAGACTAGCGGATACTACAATGAGCAGTTCTTC. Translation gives CASSLETSGYYNEQFF.

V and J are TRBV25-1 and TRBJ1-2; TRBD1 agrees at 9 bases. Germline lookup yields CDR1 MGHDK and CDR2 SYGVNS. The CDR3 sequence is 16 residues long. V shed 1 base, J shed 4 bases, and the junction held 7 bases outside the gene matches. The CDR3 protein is CASSEFGTGKSYGYTF. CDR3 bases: TGTGCCAGCAGTGAATTTGGGACAGGGAAGTCCTATGGCTACACCTTC.

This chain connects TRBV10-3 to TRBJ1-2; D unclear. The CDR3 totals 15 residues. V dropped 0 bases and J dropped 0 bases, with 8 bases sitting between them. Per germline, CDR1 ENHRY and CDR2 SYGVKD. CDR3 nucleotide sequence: TGTGCCATCAGTGAGTCAGGGTTAGCTAACTATGGCTACACCTTC. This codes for CAISESGLANYGYTF.

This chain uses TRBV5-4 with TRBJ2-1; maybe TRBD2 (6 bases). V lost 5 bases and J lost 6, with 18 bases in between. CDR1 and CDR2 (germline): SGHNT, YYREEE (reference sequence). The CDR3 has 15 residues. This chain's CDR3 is CASRSTGTSSNEQFF. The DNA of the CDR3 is TGTGCCAGCAGGTCCACCGGGACTTCTAGCAATGAGCAGTTCTTC. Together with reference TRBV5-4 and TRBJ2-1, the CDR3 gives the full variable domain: ETGVTQSPTHLIKTRGQQVTLRCSSQSGHNTVSWYQQALGQGPQFIFQYYREEENGRGNFPPRFSGLQFPNYSSELNVNALELDDSALYLCASRSTGTSSNEQFFGPGTRLTVL.

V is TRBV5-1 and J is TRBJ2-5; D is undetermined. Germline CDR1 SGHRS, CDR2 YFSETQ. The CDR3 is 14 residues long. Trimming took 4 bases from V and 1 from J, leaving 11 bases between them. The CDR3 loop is CASSPASTQETQYF. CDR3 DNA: TGCGCCAGCAGCCCAGCCAGCACCCAAGAGACCCAGTACTTC.

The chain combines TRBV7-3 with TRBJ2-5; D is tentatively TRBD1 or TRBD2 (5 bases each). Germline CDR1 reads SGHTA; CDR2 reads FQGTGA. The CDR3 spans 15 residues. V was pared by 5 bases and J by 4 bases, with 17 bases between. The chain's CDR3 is CASSPGDGWRETQYF. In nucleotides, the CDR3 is TGTGCCAGCAGCCCCGGGGACGGTTGGAGAGAGACCCAGTACTTC. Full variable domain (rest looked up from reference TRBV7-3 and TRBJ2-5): GAGVSQTPSNKVTEKGKYVELRCDPISGHTALYWYRQSLGQGPEFLIYFQGTGAADDSGLPNDRFFAVRPEGSVSTLKIQRTERGDSAVYLCASSPGDGWRETQYFGPGTRLLVL.

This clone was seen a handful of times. CDR3 bases: TGTGCTAGTGGTTTCCTCTCGGGACAGGGGTACACCGGGGAGCTGTTTTTT. Translating it yields CASGFLSGQGYTGELFF. J is TRBJ2-2 and V is TRBV12-5; 10 positions match TRBD1. V lost 3 bases and J lost 3; bases outside the gene matches: 7. Per germline, CDR1 LGHNT and CDR2 FRNRAP. CDR3 length: 17 residues.